One sample yielded the 4 T cell receptor beta chains listed below, sequenced in a study of lymphopenia after photon versus proton radiotherapy. The data were produced by immunoSEQ multiplex PCR, yet TCRdb's version contains in-frame clones alone and is incomplete. The profile shows roughly 5,000 clones, around 89% of them singletons. This sample comprised peripheral blood, obtained from a patient treated with photon-based radiotherapy. These receptors all stem from an elderly man with cholangiocarcinoma.

A single count supports this clone. The V and J genes are TRBV15 and TRBJ1-5, with D unresolved. This CDR3 comprises 16 residues. Per germline, CDR1 LNHNV and CDR2 YYDKDF (reference sequence). V was clipped by 0 bases and J by 0 bases, with 9 bases between them. CDR3 in amino acids: CATSRDRHSSNQPQHF. CDR3 DNA: TGTGCCACCAGCAGAGATCGGCATTCTAGCAATCAGCCCCAGCATTTT.

The V gene is TRBV15, the J gene TRBJ1-4; D possibly corresponds to TRBD1 (6 bases). V dropped 5 bases and J dropped 0 bases, with 13 bases sitting between them. The germline V gene encodes CDR1 LNHNV and CDR2 YYDKDF (reference sequence). The CDR3 runs 16 residues. CDR3 sequence reads: CATSRGASATNEKLFF. CDR3 nucleotides: TGTGCCACCAGCCGGGGGGCGTCCGCAACTAATGAAAAACTGTTTTTT.

The rearrangement uses TRBV6-6 and TRBJ2-7; 7 nucleotides line up with TRBD2. Germline loops: CDR1 MNHNY, CDR2 SVGAGI (reference sequence). V shed 0 bases and J 4 bases; nucleotides not matched to a gene: 6. The CDR3 has 15 residues. The CDR3, as DNA: TGTGCCAGCAGTTACTCGGGGGGGAGGTATTACGAGCAGTACTTC. This encodes CASSYSGGRYYEQYF.

This rearrangement joins TRBV25-1 to TRBJ2-7; possibly TRBD1 for D (6 bases). The CDR3 has 15 residues. Germline assignment: CDR1 MGHDK and CDR2 SYGVNS. V was shortened by 4 bases and J by 3 bases, with 16 bases between the two germline ends. The chain's CDR3 is CASSGGRQAFYEQYF. The CDR3 coding sequence is TGTGCCAGCAGTGGGGGTCGACAGGCCTTCTACGAGCAGTACTTC.